This passage covers 22 T cell receptor beta chains from one sample sequenced in a study of blood T cell repertoires in COVID-19 (TCRdb year 2020). The library was produced with the immunoSEQ multiplex PCR assay. TCRdb limited this immuneACCESS table to in-frame rearrangements with V and J called. A share of clones is missing; checked studies link under half to unresolved V genes, and the rest is unexplained. This sample comprises roughly 150,000 clones, 85% of them detected only once. The ten largest account for approximately 8% of the sample. The sequencing input was peripheral blood. The receptor set was obtained from a woman aged 80 or older with COVID-19, enrolled during active disease.

The chain combines TRBV18 with TRBJ1-1; weak D call: TRBD1 (5 bases). CDR1 is KGHSH, CDR2 LQKENI, per germline. V gave up 2 bases and J gave up 5 bases, with 15 bases separating them. The CDR3 is made up of 15 amino acids. The CDR3 reads CASSPGWGVGTEAFF. In DNA form, the CDR3 reads TGTGCCAGCTCACCAGGCTGGGGCGTAGGGACTGAAGCTTTCTTT. The full variable domain, in which reference TRBV18 and TRBJ1-1 provide the parts outside the CDR3, is NAGVMQNPRHLVRRRGQEARLRCSPMKGHSHVYWYRQLPEEGLKFMVYLQKENIIDESGMPKERFSAEFPKEGPSILRIQQVVRGDSAAYFCASSPGWGVGTEAFFGQGTRLTVV.

This chain links TRBV14 with TRBJ1-1; D gene ambiguous. CDR3 length: 13 amino acids. The germline gives CDR1 SGHDN, CDR2 FVKESK. Trimming shortened V by 1 base and J by 5 bases, and 8 bases separated the two germline ends. The CDR3 bases are TGTGCCAGCAGCCAAGGAGAGGTAACTGAAGCTTTCTTT. It encodes CASSQGEVTEAFF.

CDR3 nucleotide sequence: TGTGCCAGCAGTCCAAGCGGGAGGGTCTACAATGAGCAGTTCTTC. Translating gives CASSPSGRVYNEQFF. The chain uses TRBV6-4 and TRBJ2-1; 10 bases fit TRBD2. This CDR3 is built from 15 residues. In germline, CDR1 is MRHNA, CDR2 SNTAGT. Losses at the gene ends were 5 bases for V and 3 bases for J; bases not matched to a gene: 4.

This rearrangement joins TRBV9 to TRBJ2-7; TRBD2 might be the D (6 bases). V lost 0 bases, J lost 5 bases, and 15 bases lay in between. CDR3 length equals 15 residues. CDR1 is SGDLS and CDR2 is YYNGEE in the germline V gene. This CDR3 reads CASSVDGGSGNEQYF. DNA for the CDR3: TGTGCCAGCAGCGTAGATGGGGGGAGTGGAAACGAGCAGTACTTC.

In this sample, this clone turned up a few times. The chain recombines TRBV19 with TRBJ1-5, with D tentatively TRBD1 (6 bases). The germline V gene encodes CDR1 LNHDA and CDR2 SQIVND (reference sequence). The CDR3 extends over 15 amino acids. Trimming took off 7 bases at V and 5 bases at J, with 18 bases between the two ends. The CDR3, as DNA: TGTGCCAGTATCCAGGACAGCAGATATCATCAGCCCCAGCATTTT. Residues: CASIQDSRYHQPQHF.

This clone was seen a single time. V usage is TRBV5-1 and J usage is TRBJ2-5, with D hard to call. The ends were cut back, 1 base at V and 5 bases at J, with 9 bases in the middle. The CDR3 has 13 amino acids. Germline V lookup: CDR1 SGHRS, CDR2 YFSETQ. The CDR3 region is CASSLTILETQYF. CDR3 in DNA: TGCGCCAGCAGCTTGACTATTTTGGAGACCCAGTACTTC.

J is TRBJ1-2 and V is TRBV2; TRBD1 agrees at 9 bases. Germline assignment: CDR1 SNHLY and CDR2 FYNNEI. This CDR3 contains 14 residues. V shed 6 bases, J shed 3 bases, and the junction held 5 bases outside the gene matches. CDR3 protein: CASRGQGGHYGYTF. For the CDR3, the DNA is TGTGCCAGCAGGGGACAGGGCGGACACTATGGCTACACCTTC.

The rearrangement joins TRBV7-9 to TRBJ1-2; TRBD1 matches at 7 bases. The CDR3 extends over 13 amino acids. With V trimmed by 4 bases and J by 9 bases, 8 bases remained unmatched. Germline V lookup: CDR1 SEHNR, CDR2 FQNEAQ (reference sequence). The DNA of the CDR3 is TGTGCCAGCAGCTGGACGGACAGGTCAAGCTACACCTTC. Amino acids: CASSWTDRSSYTF.

The chain combines TRBV5-6 with TRBJ1-2; a weak D match, TRBD1 (5 bases). V lost 6 bases to trimming and J lost 4 bases, with 16 bases between them. CDR1 and CDR2 from the germline V gene are SGHDT and YYEEEE. The CDR3 loop spans 14 amino acids. The CDR3 loop is CASTREGISYGYTF. In DNA form, the CDR3 reads TGTGCCAGCACCAGGGAGGGGATAAGCTATGGCTACACCTTC.

This chain joins TRBV5-6 and TRBJ1-5, with a weak D call TRBD1 (6 bases). In germline, CDR1 is SGHDT, CDR2 YYEEEE. The CDR3 runs to 15 residues. V was clipped by 1 base and J by 5 bases, with 13 bases between them. The CDR3 bases are TGTGCCAGCAGCTTGAGTTTGGACAGCGATCAGCCCCAGCATTTT. It specifies CASSLSLDSDQPQHF.

The rearrangement uses TRBV5-1 and TRBJ2-5, with D perhaps matching TRBD1 (5 bases). The CDR3 consists of 15 residues. From germline, CDR1 is SGHRS and CDR2 YFSETQ. The V end lost 0 bases, the J end lost 3 bases, and 12 bases lay between the germline ends. CDR3 sequence (DNA): TGCGCCAGCAGCTTGGAGGGGCGTGGTGAAGAGACCCAGTACTTC. This sequence encodes CASSLEGRGEETQYF.

The genes are TRBV12-5 and TRBJ2-5; D not certain. This CDR3 is 13 amino acids long. Germline CDR1 reads LGHNT; CDR2 reads FRNRAP. Deletions cut 1 base from V and 5 bases from J, with 8 bases between. The CDR3 sequence: CASGLGSEETQYF. DNA of the CDR3: TGTGCTAGTGGTTTGGGAAGTGAGGAGACCCAGTACTTC.

The chain combines TRBV5-1 with TRBJ1-5, with 7 bases matching TRBD1. From germline, CDR1 is SGHRS and CDR2 YFSETQ. This CDR3 is 15 amino acids long. J was trimmed by 2 bases and V by 5 bases; bases with no gene match: 7. In nucleotides, the CDR3 is TGCGCCAGCAGAGAGGGGGCAATGGGCAATCAGCCCCAGCATTTT. This encodes CASREGAMGNQPQHF.

The chain employs TRBV10-2 and TRBJ1-1, with a tentative D call TRBD1 (6 bases). The CDR3 is made up of 16 amino acids. Trimming cost V 9 bases and J 4 bases, with 24 bases left between them. Germline-derived CDR1 and CDR2 are WSHSY and SAAADI. CDR3 sequence: CARRRQVGRAVTEAFF. The CDR3, as DNA: TGCGCCAGAAGGAGACAGGTGGGTAGGGCGGTCACTGAAGCTTTCTTT.

The chain uses TRBV5-1 and TRBJ2-3; 7 bases are a match to TRBD2. V shed 0 bases, J shed 4 bases, and the junction held 5 bases outside the gene matches. CDR3 length: 15 residues. The V gene's germline CDR1 is SGHRS and CDR2 YFSETQ. In DNA, the CDR3 is TGCGCCAGCAGCTTGGATGGCGGGGGATCAGATACGCAGTATTTT. It is translated as CASSLDGGGSDTQYF.

J is TRBJ2-3 and V is TRBV29-1, with 7 bases fitting TRBD1. The CDR3 is 16 residues long. The germline gives CDR1 SQVTM, CDR2 ANQGSEA. V trimming: 4 bases; J trimming: 2 bases; junction bases outside the gene matches: 12. The CDR3 DNA is TGCAGCGTTGCGGGGTCGGGCAGGGGGTCCACAGATACGCAGTATTTT. Protein sequence: CSVAGSGRGSTDTQYF.

This clone was seen once. The rearrangement joins TRBV28 to TRBJ1-4, with D tentatively TRBD1 (6 bases). Looked up from germline, CDR1 is MDHEN and CDR2 is SYDVKM. The CDR3 contains 17 residues. V was cut by 0 bases and J by 8 bases, with 19 bases left in between. The CDR3 region is CASSLWAGEGLGEKLFF. CDR3 nucleotide sequence: TGTGCCAGCAGTTTATGGGCAGGGGAAGGGTTAGGGGAAAAACTGTTTTTT.

The J gene is TRBJ1-5, the V gene TRBV5-1; D call uncertain. This CDR3 spans 13 amino acids. In germline, CDR1 is SGHRS, CDR2 YFSETQ. V was shortened by 1 base and J by 5 bases, with 7 bases between the two germline ends. The DNA of the CDR3 is TGCGCCAGCAGCTTGACCGCGGATCAGCCCCAGCATTTT. This gives the protein CASSLTADQPQHF.

This clone occurred once. The J gene is TRBJ1-2, the V gene TRBV10-3; 9 bases agree with TRBD1. Per the germline V gene, CDR1 is ENHRY and CDR2 is SYGVKD. V trimming: 3 bases; J trimming: 2 bases; junction bases outside the gene matches: 4. CDR3 length: 15 amino acids. In nucleotides, the CDR3 is TGTGCCATCAGTGAACCGGGACAGGGCAACTATGGCTACACCTTC. Its translation: CAISEPGQGNYGYTF.

The J gene is TRBJ2-7, the V gene TRBV7-6, with 8 nucleotides matching TRBD1. This CDR3 contains 15 residues. Looked up from germline, CDR1 is SGHVS and CDR2 is FNYEAQ. With V trimmed by 5 bases and J by 5 bases, 11 bases remained unmatched. As DNA, the CDR3 is TGTGCCAGCAGCGACTACGGGACAGGTCCTGACGAGCAGTACTTC. The encoded protein is CASSDYGTGPDEQYF.

The V call is TRBV14, the J call TRBJ1-2, with 8 bases lining up with TRBD1. Germline assignment: CDR1 SGHDN and CDR2 FVKESK. The CDR3 extends over 14 amino acids. Trimming cost V 4 bases and J 8 bases; bases outside gene matches: 9. The CDR3 DNA is TGTGCCAGCAGCCTAACAGGGGGATTTGTAGGCTACACCTTC. Encoded protein: CASSLTGGFVGYTF.

This clone was seen a few times. The chain carries TRBV5-1 and TRBJ2-3; 7 nucleotides agree with TRBD2. V was pared by 0 bases and J by 7 bases, with 8 bases of the junction left unmatched. CDR3 length equals 15 residues. Germline V gene data show CDR1 as SGHRS and CDR2 as YFSETQ. The CDR3 sequence: CASSLAVGGTNTQYF. The CDR3 nucleotides read TGCGCCAGCAGCTTGGCGGTCGGGGGGACCAATACGCAGTATTTT. Drawing the rest from reference TRBV5-1 and TRBJ2-3, the complete variable domain is KAGVTQTPRYLIKTRGQQVTLSCSPISGHRSVSWYQQTPGQGLQFLFEYFSETQRNKGNFPGRFSGRQFSNSRSEMNVSTLELGDSALYLCASSLAVGGTNTQYFGPGTRLTVL.